This TCR beta chain stems from a study of tumor-infiltrating lymphocytes in primary liver carcinoma (TCRdb year 2017). Context from the whole study: Between late 2015 and early 2016, roughly five patients in China with histopathologically diagnosed primary liver carcinoma had surgical resection. Repertoires from technical replicates were highly reproducible, with mean shared-clone rates about 0.91 and correlation coefficients above 0.95. Each sample produced about 3.65 to 8 million productive TCRbeta reads, and read depth showed no significant difference between tissue types. A total of about 35 specimens from 5 patients, comprising approximately 25 tumor regions, 5 adjacent noncancerous liver tissues and 5 peripheral blood samples, were covered by TCRbeta repertoire sequencing. The five patients had tumors staged T1-T3 N0M0, with maximum diameters ranging from about 4 to 11 cm. Of the five patients, three men and two women aged 30 to 69 years, four had hepatocellular carcinoma and one had combined HCC and intrahepatic cholangiocarcinoma. Across five regions of each liver tumor, along with adjacent normal tissue and blood, the study brought together TCRbeta repertoire sequencing, expression microarrays and whole-exome sequencing.

RNA from unsorted whole blood was extracted with TRIzol reagent, and germline DNA was obtained with the DNeasy Blood & Tissue kit. Patients had chronic HBV infection and were treatment-naive at sampling. Approximately 3.8 milliliters of peripheral blood were collected into K2EDTA tubes before surgery. Remarks on this clonotype: It has no known antigen specificity. Base qualities were left out, and no much larger clone turns up one base away.

A constant-region primer and ProtoScript II reverse transcriptase were used to reverse-transcribe TCRbeta-specific cDNA from about 500 ng total RNA. The TCRbeta libraries were prepared through three rounds of nested multiplex PCR following a slightly modified ARM-PCR procedure. The first two PCR rounds used multiplex TRBV1-TRBV30 forward primers with a Cbeta reverse primer, each for 10 cycles. Sample barcodes and Illumina adapters were attached in a final 25-cycle PCR using Deep VentR polymerase. Before sequencing, amplicons between 200 and 500 bp were purified from gel using a QIAquick gel extraction kit. The TCRbeta amplicons were sequenced with 250-bp paired-end reads on an Illumina HiSeq 2500. The authors' analysis ran thus. Reads were quality-trimmed with Trimmomatic v0.33, and paired reads were merged with FLASH v1.2.11 to recover full CDR3 sequences. V, D and J germline segments were assigned to the rearranged TCRbeta sequences by MiGEC v1.2.1b. Clonotype statistics and Shannon-Wiener diversity indices were calculated with VDJtools v1.0.0. Except for diversity analysis, only each sample's 250 most abundant clonotypes were used in subsequent analyses to reduce sampling bias. Through fastp at Q25 and MiXCR, TCRdb rebuilt clones from the public reads, retaining in-frame beta chains. Each entry is one CDR3 protein sequence, shown with its most common DNA and genes. The V and J calls, along with clone size, are taken from TCRdb and not from the paper's own processing. This sample lists a few hundred thousand distinct CDR3 sequences; 58% were detected once. The ten largest clones take up over 15% of the sample.

V was cut back by 3 bases and J by 0 bases, leaving a gap of 28 bases between them. Looking up the germline V gene yields CDR1 SGHAT and CDR2 FQNNGV. The CDR3 goes from the cysteine to the phenylalanine over 21 residues. The kept DNA is CDR3 alone, 63 bases in frame from the first base. Results and caveats for the whole study, not just this receptor: Repertoire overlap was higher between tumor regions (mean roughly 35%) than tumor-adjacent (around 17%) or tumor-blood (14%) pairs, consistent with antigen-driven expansion. Because only the TCR beta chain was sequenced and unpaired alpha chains were not captured, true repertoire diversity is likely underestimated. A significantly larger repertoire fraction was made up by the top 250 clones in tumors than in blood (p = 0.039). Only a few patients were included in the study, and the authors note that the findings should be validated in a larger study. Bulk unsorted samples precluded comparing CD4+ and CD8+ T cell repertoires.

This clonotype was sampled from a woman aged 25 to 39 with primary liver carcinoma and hepatitis B virus infection. The specimen was peripheral blood. The chain employs TRBV11-2 and TRBJ2-3; the D gene is perhaps TRBD2, on 6 matching bases. The CDR3 region reads CASSFRPGDSVLVSSTDTQYF. The DNA sequence follows: TGTGCCAGCAGCTTCCGCCCGGGGGACTCTGTTCTGGTGTCTAGCACAGATACGCAGTATTTT.